This is a list of T cell receptor beta chains from one sample in a study of Graves' ophthalmopathy and Graves' hyperthyroidism. TCRdb ran MiXCR on the multiplex PCR reads and lists one entry per CDR3 protein. Of some 1.1 million distinct CDR3 sequences listed, around a third are singletons. Sequencing was performed on peripheral blood or thyroid tissue (not recorded which). The receptors were sampled from an adult man with Graves' hyperthyroidism. Each CDR3 is given with its conserved first and last residue. The D gene is left open where the match is weak. Not all rows give a size; the values are once, few, many and, for expanded clones, a class.

cdr3_aa,cdr3_nt,cdr3_length,d_call,j_call,clone_size,v_call
CASSGGDYRKWGNEKLFF,TGCGCCAGCAGTGGGGGTGACTACCGCAAGTGGGGGAATGAAAAACTGTTTTTT,18,-,TRBJ1-4,few,TRBV10-2
CASSPLDLGTEAFF,TGTGCCAGCAGCCCTCTTGATTTGGGGACTGAAGCTTTCTTT,14,-,TRBJ1-1,many,TRBV3-1
CASSQGQGRAYGYTF,TGTGCCAGCAGCCAGGGACAGGGTAGAGCCTATGGCTACACCTTC,15,TRBD1,TRBJ1-2,-,TRBV7-8
CASSLCQPQHF,TGTGCCAGCAGTTTATGCCAGCCCCAGCATTTT,11,-,TRBJ1-5,-,TRBV12-3/TRBV12-4
CASSADRTALHGYTF,TGCGCCAGCAGCGCGGACAGGACGGCACTCCATGGCTACACCTTC,15,TRBD1,TRBJ1-2,many,TRBV5-1
CASSPHNREWEAFF,TGTGCCAGCAGTCCACATAACAGGGAGTGGGAAGCTTTCTTT,14,-,TRBJ1-1,few,TRBV6-5
CSASTVETQYF,TGCAGTGCTAGTACTGTGGAGACCCAGTACTTC,11,-,TRBJ2-5,-,TRBV20-1
CSGLTGDYGYTF,TGCAGCGGCCTAACAGGGGACTATGGCTACACCTTC,12,TRBD1,TRBJ1-2,-,TRBV29-1
CSVEPPGSSEQYF,TGCAGCGTTGAACCCCCCGGGTCTTCAGAGCAGTACTTC,13,-,TRBJ2-7,-,TRBV29-1
CASSFEGRLSYGYTF,TGTGCCAGCAGCTTCGAGGGACGGCTTTCCTATGGCTACACCTTC,15,-,TRBJ1-2,many,TRBV5-8
CASSDGNRGLPGELFF,TGTGCCAGCAGTGACGGAAACAGGGGGCTCCCCGGGGAGCTGTTTTTT,16,TRBD1,TRBJ2-2,many,TRBV25-1
CASSLGLSNYGYTF,TGTGCCAGCAGCTTAGGACTCTCTAACTATGGCTACACCTTC,14,-,TRBJ1-2,many,TRBV5-4
CASKADSRNQPQHF,TGTGCCAGCAAAGCGGACAGTCGCAATCAGCCCCAGCATTTT,14,-,TRBJ1-5,many,TRBV2
CASSSRETQPQHF,TGTGCCAGCTCATCTAGGGAGACTCAGCCCCAGCATTTT,13,-,TRBJ1-5,-,TRBV18
CSARHRDRNSYEQYF,TGCAGTGCTAGACACCGGGACCGAAACTCCTACGAGCAGTACTTC,15,-,TRBJ2-7,few,TRBV20-1
CSVERSNAEALF,TGCAGCGTTGAAAGGTCGAACGCTGAAGCTCTCTTT,12,-,TRBJ1-1,-,TRBV29-1
CATSDWTGVVSPLHF,TGTGCCACCAGTGATTGGACAGGGGTTGTTTCACCCCTCCACTTT,15,TRBD1,TRBJ1-6,-,TRBV24-1
CASSPRGGDLTGELEQYF,TGTGCCAGCAGCCCCCGGGGCGGGGATCTCACCGGGGAGCTCGAGCAGTACTTC,18,-,TRBJ2-7,-,TRBV7-9
CASSRGVWTGGRDGYTF,TGTGCCAGCAGCCGAGGAGTGTGGACAGGGGGTAGAGATGGCTACACCTTC,17,TRBD1,TRBJ1-2,-,TRBV14
CASSLVGEDTEAFF,TGCGCCAGCAGCTTGGTTGGGGAAGACACTGAAGCTTTCTTT,14,-,TRBJ1-1,many,TRBV5-1
CASSRYRGQNSYEQYF,TGTGCCAGCAGCAGATACAGGGGGCAAAACTCCTACGAGCAGTACTTC,16,TRBD1,TRBJ2-7,few,TRBV7-2
CSARKTGMGETQYF,TGCAGTGCTAGAAAGACAGGGATGGGCGAGACCCAGTACTTC,14,TRBD1,TRBJ2-5,few,TRBV20-1